Listed below are T cell receptor beta chains from one sample, sequenced in a study of cytotoxic CD8 clonotypes in ibrutinib-treated CLL. Sequenced by immunoSEQ multiplex PCR; TCRdb stores in-frame clones only, minus some. The data show some 150,000 clones, with approximately 75% seen just once and about 27% held by the top ten. This specimen consisted of PBMCs, obtained after 12 months of ibrutinib treatment. All receptors come from a human donor with chronic lymphocytic leukemia. CDR3s include the opening cysteine and the closing phenylalanine or tryptophan. The D gene is left open where the match is weak. A clone size is listed for some rows: how often the clone was seen (once, few, many), or a class if it is expanded.

clone size,D gene,J gene,V gene,CDR3 DNA,CDR3 protein
NA,NA,TRBJ2-1,TRBV2,TGTGCCACCTCAGAACCCTACAATGAGCAGTTCTTC,CATSEPYNEQFF
NA,NA,TRBJ2-7,TRBV27,TGTGCCAGCAGTTTCCAGTTGGCCTACGAGCAGTACTTC,CASSFQLAYEQYF
NA,NA,TRBJ1-1,TRBV5-8,TGTGCCAGCACCCGGTCTCAGTTAAACACTGAAGCTTTCTTT,CASTRSQLNTEAFF
once,NA,TRBJ2-5,TRBV7-9,TGTGCCAGCAGCTCTCAGGGAGATAGGGAGACCCAGTACTTC,CASSSQGDRETQYF
NA,NA,TRBJ2-7,TRBV15,TGTGCCACCAGCAGAGACAGAGGCGACCCCTACGAGCAGTACTTC,CATSRDRGDPYEQYF
once,NA,TRBJ2-2,TRBV28,TGTGCCTCTTCCAGGCCAGGGGCGAACACCGGGGAGCTGTTTTTT,CASSRPGANTGELFF
few,TRBD1,TRBJ1-4,TRBV30,TGTGCCTTGGACAGGGGTGGAGAAAAACTGTTTTTT,CALDRGGEKLFF
NA,TRBD1,TRBJ1-2,TRBV9,TGTGCCAGCAGCCTAGGGCAGGGGGCCTACTATGGCTACACCTTC,CASSLGQGAYYGYTF
NA,NA,TRBJ2-7,TRBV11-1,TGTGCCAGCACCAGGCGGGGCTCCTACGAGCAGTACTTC,CASTRRGSYEQYF
NA,TRBD1,TRBJ2-7,TRBV6-5,TGTGCCAGCAGTGAAGGGGGGACAGGGCCGATGCAGTACTTC,CASSEGGTGPMQYF
NA,TRBD1,TRBJ2-3,TRBV6-1,TGTGCCAGCATTTACAGGGGGAGGACAGATACGCAGTATTTT,CASIYRGRTDTQYF
NA,TRBD1,TRBJ2-6,TRBV5-1,TGCGCCAGCAGCTACCGACAGGGCTTCGGGGCCAACGTCCTGACTTTC,CASSYRQGFGANVLTF
NA,NA,TRBJ1-3,TRBV29-1,TGCAGCGTTCTCATCGATACCATATATTTT,CSVLIDTIYF
NA,NA,TRBJ1-4,TRBV19,TGTGCCAGTAGTGTACAGAGGGTGGTTGTTGAAAAACTGTTTTTT,CASSVQRVVVEKLFF
NA,NA,TRBJ1-1,TRBV10-3,TGTGCCATCAGTGACCTGGGGAACACTGAAGCTTTCTTT,CAISDLGNTEAFF
NA,TRBD1,TRBJ2-3,TRBV28,TGTGCCAGCAGTACCCGACAGGGTCTGACAGATACGCAGTATTTT,CASSTRQGLTDTQYF